Listed here are 26 T cell receptor beta chains from one sample, sequenced in a study of technical replicates of blood from a handful of donors. Using immunoSEQ multiplex PCR, the repertoire was profiled, and TCRdb retains in-frame clones only, with some absent. The data show around 72,000 clones, about nine tenths seen once. The specimen was T cells isolated from PBMCs. These receptors all stem from a human donor in good health. Some clones in this sample may be carry-over from other donors' samples.

The chain links TRBV7-9 to TRBJ1-2; D might be TRBD1 (6 bases). V lost 3 bases and J lost 2, with 13 bases in between. In germline, CDR1 is SEHNR, CDR2 FQNEAQ (reference sequence). This CDR3 has 15 amino acids. CDR3 in amino acids: CASSFPPGTNYGYTF. Here the CDR3 DNA reads TGTGCCAGCAGCTTTCCTCCCGGGACAAACTATGGCTACACCTTC.

This rearrangement joins TRBV11-2 to TRBJ2-2; no clear D gene. The germline V and J ends were trimmed by 3 bases and 6 bases, with 11 bases remaining between them. CDR1 SGHAT and CDR2 FQNNGV come from the germline V gene. The CDR3 is made up of 14 amino acids. CDR3 protein: CASSFGWVAGELFF. Here the CDR3 DNA reads TGTGCCAGCAGCTTCGGGTGGGTCGCCGGGGAGCTGTTTTTT.

Note on this clone: At one end, the junction sequence differs from germline, possibly due to a read error. This chain links TRBV2 with TRBJ2-7; D unresolved. Per the germline V gene, CDR1 is SNHLY and CDR2 is FYNNEI. This CDR3 has 12 amino acids. This CDR3 is CASSKAPLEQYF. The CDR3 coding sequence is TGTGCCAGCAGTAAAGCCCCCCTCGAGCAGTACTTC.

CDR3 sequence reads: CASSPSFGNTEAFF. CDR3 coding DNA: TGTGCCAGCAGCCCGAGCTTTGGGAACACTGAAGCTTTCTTT. This chain links TRBV6-1 with TRBJ1-1; unclear D gene. CDR3 length equals 14 residues. The germline CDR1 and CDR2 sequences are MNHNS and SASEGT. V was trimmed by 6 bases and J by 1 base, leaving 12 bases between them.

This clone was observed a single time. This chain connects TRBV5-6 to TRBJ2-7; the match to TRBD2 covers 7 bases. The germline V gene has CDR1 SGHDT and CDR2 YYEEEE. V was pared by 4 bases and J by 2 bases, with 12 bases of the junction left unmatched. CDR3 length: 16 residues. CDR3 protein: CASSLDGGRWAYEQYF. The CDR3 DNA is TGTGCCAGCAGCCTGGACGGCGGGAGATGGGCCTACGAGCAGTACTTC.

The chain carries TRBV10-2 and TRBJ2-4; TRBD2 might be the D (6 bases). Germline CDR1 is WSHSY and CDR2 is SAAADI. The CDR3 totals 13 residues. Trimming left V 0 bases short and J 7 bases short, with 7 bases between. The CDR3: CASSESTSNIQYF. The CDR3 DNA reads TGCGCCAGCAGTGAGTCGACTAGTAACATTCAGTACTTC.

The CDR3, as DNA: TGCGCAGCGTGGCGAGCGGAGAACACAGATACGCAGTATTTT. Amino acids: CAAWRAENTDTQYF. This sequence joins TRBV10-2 and TRBJ2-3; TRBD2 is a possible D gene (5 bases). The germline gives CDR1 WSHSY, CDR2 SAAADI. CDR3 size: 14 residues.

This clone was recorded only once. The chain recombines TRBV4-2 with TRBJ2-2; 8 bases line up with TRBD1. The V segment lost 6 bases and the J segment 1 base; nucleotides outside the gene matches: 4. Germline lookup yields CDR1 LGHNA and CDR2 YNFKEQ. The CDR3 consists of 15 residues. The CDR3 region is CASRRTGQNTGELFF. The CDR3 region has the DNA TGTGCCAGCAGACGGACAGGGCAGAACACCGGGGAGCTGTTTTTT.

The J gene is TRBJ2-7, the V gene TRBV6-1, with 8 bases identical to TRBD2. V lost 4 bases to trimming and J lost 3 bases; unmatched junction nucleotides: 5. Germline-derived CDR1 and CDR2 are MNHNS and SASEGT. The CDR3 extends over 14 amino acids. In nucleotides, the CDR3 is TGTGCCAGCAGTGCCGAGCGGGGGTACTACGAGCAGTACTTC. Its translation is CASSAERGYYEQYF.

The CDR3 loop reads CAISDPDRGLIRTTKTNTGELFF. In DNA form, the CDR3 reads TGTGCCATCAGTGACCCTGACAGGGGGCTGATCCGAACTACTAAAACGAACACCGGGGAGCTGTTTTTT. The rearrangement joins TRBV10-3 to TRBJ2-2; 10 nucleotides agree with TRBD1. CDR1 is ENHRY and CDR2 is SYGVKD in the germline V gene. V lost 3 bases, J lost 0 bases, and 22 bases stayed unmatched. This CDR3 region has 23 residues.

The V and J genes are TRBV6-5 and TRBJ2-7; no reliable D call. V was clipped by 7 bases and J by 2 bases, with 15 bases between them. The CDR3 runs to 14 residues. Germline-derived CDR1 and CDR2 are MNHEY and SVGAGI. The CDR3 reads CASTNTALTYEQYF. As DNA, the CDR3 is TGTGCCAGCACTAATACCGCGCTCACCTACGAGCAGTACTTC.

The gene calls are TRBV7-9 and TRBJ1-5; TRBD1 matches 9 bases. The germline gives CDR1 SEHNR, CDR2 FQNEAQ (reference sequence). V was pared by 0 bases and J by 4 bases, with 1 base of the junction left unmatched. The CDR3 totals 15 residues. CDR3 loop: CASSLAGQGNQPQHF. For the CDR3, the DNA is TGTGCCAGCAGCTTAGCTGGACAGGGGAATCAGCCCCAGCATTTT. The full variable domain, in which reference TRBV7-9 and TRBJ1-5 provide the parts outside the CDR3, is DTGVSQNPRHKITKRGQNVTFRCDPISEHNRLYWYRQTLGQGPEFLTYFQNEAQLEKSRLLSDRFSAERPKGSFSTLEIQRTEQGDSAMYLCASSLAGQGNQPQHFGDGTRLSIL.

V and J are TRBV9 and TRBJ1-2, with D possibly TRBD1 on 6 matching bases. CDR1 is SGDLS, CDR2 YYNGEE, per germline. Trimming shortened V by 1 base and J by 6 bases, and 10 bases separated the two germline ends. The CDR3 sequence is 13 residues long. CDR3 loop: CASSVLSGDGYTF. In DNA form, the CDR3 reads TGTGCCAGCAGCGTATTGTCAGGGGATGGCTACACCTTC.

The chain combines TRBV2 with TRBJ1-5; 7 bases align to TRBD1. V dropped 5 bases and J dropped 4; count of bases not matched to a gene: 5. Germline V lookup: CDR1 SNHLY, CDR2 FYNNEI. The CDR3 consists of 14 residues. The CDR3 loop reads CASSTDRVNQPQHF. In DNA form, the CDR3 reads TGTGCCAGCAGTACCGACAGGGTGAATCAGCCCCAGCATTTT.

V is TRBV2 and J is TRBJ1-1; unclear D gene. In germline, CDR1 is SNHLY, CDR2 FYNNEI. The CDR3 extends over 14 amino acids. The ends were cut back, 2 bases at V and 5 bases at J, with 12 bases in the middle. This CDR3 reads CASSEWGVRTEAFF. CDR3 sequence (DNA): TGTGCCAGCAGTGAATGGGGAGTCAGGACTGAAGCTTTCTTT.

A word on this clone: One end of the junction varies from germline; a read error may be responsible. This chain uses TRBV7-9 with TRBJ2-5; TRBD1 matches 8 bases. Germline CDR1 SEHNR, CDR2 FQNEAQ (reference sequence). CDR3 length equals 18 residues. For the CDR3, the DNA is TGTGCCAGCAGCTTAGCGGGACAGGCCGCGATTGGACAAGAGGCCCAGTACTTC. Protein: CASSLAGQAAIGQEAQYF.

The rearrangement uses TRBV5-1 and TRBJ1-3; 8 bases match TRBD1. This CDR3 contains 14 residues. The J segment lost 5 bases and the V segment lost 3 bases, leaving 4 bases of the junction unmatched. The germline CDR1 and CDR2 sequences are SGHRS and YFSETQ. CDR3 loop: CASSSRTGRNTIYF. CDR3 nucleotides: TGCGCCAGCAGCTCCCGGACAGGGAGAAACACCATATATTTT.

Concerning this clone: At the DNA level, this CDR3 is encoded by other sequences in the same sample as well. The CDR3 DNA reads as TGTGCCAGCAGCGTCGGGACAGGGGGAAATCAGCCCCAGCATTTT. Its protein is CASSVGTGGNQPQHF. The chain couples TRBV9 to TRBJ1-5; TRBD1 agrees at 11 bases. V shed 2 bases, J shed 4 bases, and the junction held 2 bases outside the gene matches. There are 15 residues in the CDR3. CDR1 and CDR2 (germline): SGDLS, YYNGEE.

The chain employs TRBV14 and TRBJ2-2; 10 bases match TRBD2. The CDR3 contains 16 residues. Trimming at V came to 8 bases and at J to 5 bases, leaving 11 bases not matched to a gene. Germline lookup yields CDR1 SGHDN and CDR2 FVKESK. The CDR3 reads CASRQSGTSVTGELFF. The CDR3 DNA is TGTGCCAGCCGTCAGTCCGGGACTAGCGTGACCGGGGAGCTGTTTTTT.

V and J are TRBV5-8 and TRBJ2-7; D uncertain. The CDR3 consists of 14 residues. Trimming took off 1 base at V and 0 bases at J, with 8 bases between the two ends. CDR1 SGHTS and CDR2 YDEGEE come from the germline V gene. CDR3: CASSLNPGSYEQYF. For the CDR3, the DNA is TGTGCCAGCAGCTTGAACCCAGGCTCCTACGAGCAGTACTTC.

The chain employs TRBV5-1 and TRBJ1-1; 9 positions match TRBD1. Germline CDR1 is SGHRS and CDR2 is YFSETQ. V was pared by 4 bases and J by 2 bases, with 12 bases of the junction left unmatched. The CDR3 length is 17 residues. The CDR3 bases are TGCGCCAGCAGCCTACGGACAGGGGCACCAGTCAACACTGAAGCTTTCTTT. Protein product: CASSLRTGAPVNTEAFF.

This chain uses TRBV21-1 with TRBJ2-5; TRBD2 is the table's D call, not checked against the DNA. TRBV21-1 is listed as a pseudogene. CDR3 size: 15 residues. The CDR3 bases are TGTGCCAGCATGCATTCGGCAGCGCCGCAAGAGACCCAGTACTTC. This translates into CASMHSAAPQETQYF.

The genes are TRBV28 and TRBJ2-1; D uncertain. The CDR3 is 17 amino acids. The V and J ends lost 5 bases and 0 bases respectively, with 17 bases between them. Germline V gene sequence: CDR1 MDHEN, CDR2 SYDVKM. In nucleotides, the CDR3 is TGTGCCAGCAGTCCGAACTATGGTTCCGACTCCTACAATGAGCAGTTCTTC. Its translation is CASSPNYGSDSYNEQFF. The whole variable domain, filled in from reference TRBV28 and TRBJ2-1, reads DVKVTQSSRYLVKRTGEKVFLECVQDMDHENMFWYRQDPGLGLRLIYFSYDVKMKEKGDIPEGYSVSREKKERFSLILESASTNQTSMYLCASSPNYGSDSYNEQFFGPGTRLTVL.

This clone was recorded once. The V call is TRBV2, the J call TRBJ2-7; D might be TRBD1 (6 bases). This CDR3 comprises 15 residues. Trimming left V 7 bases short and J 2 bases short, with 18 bases between. Germline V gene lookup returns CDR1 SNHLY and CDR2 FYNNEI. As DNA, the CDR3 is TGTGCCAGCACTGTAGACAGGTTAGGTCCCTACGAGCAGTACTTC. Amino acid sequence: CASTVDRLGPYEQYF.

This CDR3 reads CASSEDKLNTEAFF. The CDR3 nucleotides read TGCGCCAGCAGTGAAGACAAATTGAACACTGAAGCTTTCTTT. The chain uses TRBV10-1 and TRBJ1-1; D gene ambiguous. Germline V gives CDR1 WNHNN, CDR2 SYGVQD (reference sequence). This CDR3 has 14 residues. V was trimmed by 3 bases and J by 0 bases, leaving 8 bases between them.

This rearrangement joins TRBV6-5 to TRBJ2-3; 11 bases fit TRBD2. The germline CDR1 and CDR2 sequences are MNHEY and SVGAGI. V dropped 2 bases and J dropped 5; count of bases not matched to a gene: 3. The CDR3 has 15 residues. Here the CDR3 reads CASSYDLAGGDTQYF. CDR3 sequence (DNA): TGTGCCAGCAGTTACGATCTAGCGGGAGGAGATACGCAGTATTTT.